In this sample, the clone carrying this T cell receptor beta chain turned up once. All donors were healthy HIV-negative adults lacking recent acute infections or vaccinations. These data belong to a study of shared clonotypes between healthy human individuals. It was roughly 330 ng DNA, 25,000 to 35,000 T cell genomes, that went into each replicate PCR of unsorted PBMC. Clones were sequenced by immunoSEQ multiplex PCR, and TCRdb holds only the in-frame ones, with some missing. Of about 520,000 clones listed, over 70% are singletons. CDR1 SGHRS and CDR2 YFSETQ come from the germline V gene. This CDR3 is 15 amino acids long. V lost 4 bases and J lost 4; bases outside the gene matches: 8.

The chain recombines TRBV5-1 with TRBJ2-7; 10 positions agree with TRBD2. The receptor was isolated from a middle-aged woman in good health. Some clones in this sample may be carry-over from other donors' samples. The specimen was PBMCs. Here the CDR3 reads CASSRRTSGRYEQYF. The CDR3, as DNA: TGCGCCAGCAGCCGACGGACTAGCGGTCGATACGAGCAGTACTTC. Drawing the rest from reference TRBV5-1 and TRBJ2-7, the complete variable domain is KAGVTQTPRYLIKTRGQQVTLSCSPISGHRSVSWYQQTPGQGLQFLFEYFSETQRNKGNFPGRFSGRQFSNSRSEMNVSTLELGDSALYLCASSRRTSGRYEQYFGPGTRLTVT.